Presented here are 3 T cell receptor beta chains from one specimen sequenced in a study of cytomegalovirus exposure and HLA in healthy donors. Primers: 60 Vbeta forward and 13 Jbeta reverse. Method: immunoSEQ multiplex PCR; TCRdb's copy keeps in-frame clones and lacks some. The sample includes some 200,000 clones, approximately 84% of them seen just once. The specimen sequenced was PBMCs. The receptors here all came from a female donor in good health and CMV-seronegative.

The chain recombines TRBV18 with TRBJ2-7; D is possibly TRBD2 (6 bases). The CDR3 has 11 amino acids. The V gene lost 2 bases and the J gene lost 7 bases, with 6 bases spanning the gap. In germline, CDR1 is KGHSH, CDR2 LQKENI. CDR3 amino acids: CASSPGGEQYF. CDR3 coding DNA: TGTGCCAGCTCACCAGGGGGGGAGCAGTACTTC.

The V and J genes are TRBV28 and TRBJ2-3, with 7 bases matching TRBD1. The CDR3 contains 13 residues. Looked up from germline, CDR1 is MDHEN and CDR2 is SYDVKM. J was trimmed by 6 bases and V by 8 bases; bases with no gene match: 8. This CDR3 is CASLDRQADTQYF. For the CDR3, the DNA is TGTGCCAGCCTGGACAGGCAGGCGGATACGCAGTATTTT.

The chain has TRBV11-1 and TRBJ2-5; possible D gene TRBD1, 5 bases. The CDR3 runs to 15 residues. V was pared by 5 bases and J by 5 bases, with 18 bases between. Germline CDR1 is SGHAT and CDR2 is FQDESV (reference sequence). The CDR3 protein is CASSPREGIFETQYF. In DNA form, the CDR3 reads TGTGCCAGCAGCCCCAGGGAAGGGATATTCGAGACCCAGTACTTC.